Listed below are T cell receptor beta chains from one sample, sequenced in a study of blood T cell repertoires in COVID-19. Using immunoSEQ multiplex PCR, the repertoire was profiled, and TCRdb retains in-frame clones only, with some absent. The sample has about 66,000 clones, around 92% seen once; the top ten hold 1.3% to 1.5%. The sample comprised peripheral blood. The source is a man in his fifties or sixties with acute or convalescent COVID-19. Both conserved end residues are part of each CDR3. Only part of the rows carry a size: once, few, many, or a class if the clone is expanded.

J: TRBJ2-7
V: TRBV5-1
size: NA
CDR3: CASSIFDVGASYEQYF

J: TRBJ2-7
V: TRBV19
size: NA
CDR3: CASSSGGRYEQYF

J: TRBJ2-1
V: TRBV5-4
size: few
CDR3: CASSLAGGNEQFF

J: TRBJ2-3
V: TRBV19
size: NA
CDR3: CASSTGTDTQYF

J: TRBJ1-1
V: TRBV7-6
size: NA
CDR3: CASSLSRAGYTEAFF

J: TRBJ1-5
V: TRBV6-1
size: NA
CDR3: CASSEGQGRDSNQPQHF

J: TRBJ1-1
V: TRBV12-3/TRBV12-4
size: NA
CDR3: CASSLRQGTEAFF

J: TRBJ2-2
V: TRBV4-1
size: few
CDR3: CASSQESPTGFPANTGELFF

J: TRBJ2-1
V: TRBV29-1
size: once
CDR3: CSVDRSSYNEQFF

J: TRBJ1-2
V: TRBV6-2/TRBV6-3
size: NA
CDR3: CASSYGGGTHYGYTF

J: TRBJ2-5
V: TRBV5-4
size: NA
CDR3: CASRVTGGAGETQYF

J: TRBJ1-1
V: TRBV29-1
size: NA
CDR3: CSVERDRHTEAFF

J: TRBJ1-2
V: TRBV7-2
size: NA
CDR3: CASSLNRGSIANYGYTF

J: TRBJ1-2
V: TRBV25-1
size: NA
CDR3: CASSRADTYGYTF

J: TRBJ2-5
V: TRBV19
size: once
CDR3: CASSTDRAESAETQYF

J: TRBJ2-3
V: TRBV5-6
size: NA
CDR3: CASSLVGGLPDTQYF

J: TRBJ1-2
V: TRBV12-3/TRBV12-4
size: NA
CDR3: CASSLGRGYGYTF

J: TRBJ1-6
V: TRBV5-4
size: NA
CDR3: CASSLLLYGSPLHF

J: TRBJ1-6
V: TRBV11-2
size: few
CDR3: CASSLVGGVGSSYNSPLHF

J: TRBJ1-2
V: TRBV28
size: NA
CDR3: CASSTGGSGGYTF

J: TRBJ2-2
V: TRBV10-3
size: NA
CDR3: CAISPRELDSTGELFF

J: TRBJ2-1
V: TRBV5-1
size: NA
CDR3: CASSLAGRGVIDEQFF

J: TRBJ2-2
V: TRBV10-3
size: NA
CDR3: CAISESAGGTGELFF

J: TRBJ1-5
V: TRBV19
size: NA
CDR3: CASSILGSGQPQHF

J: TRBJ2-2
V: TRBV24-1
size: NA
CDR3: CATSDPTGTWDTGELFF

J: TRBJ1-1
V: TRBV7-3
size: NA
CDR3: CASSPSSMVYTEAFF

J: TRBJ2-4
V: TRBV5-4
size: NA
CDR3: CASNSGDPKNIQYF

J: TRBJ2-1
V: TRBV27
size: NA
CDR3: CASGRDNYNEQFF

J: TRBJ1-4
V: TRBV19
size: NA
CDR3: CASSIALATNEKLFF

J: TRBJ2-4
V: TRBV2
size: NA
CDR3: CAHAQANIQYF

J: TRBJ2-2
V: TRBV2
size: NA
CDR3: CASSEARTGGLNTGELFF

J: TRBJ2-2
V: TRBV24-1
size: NA
CDR3: CATNSNTGELFF

J: TRBJ1-6
V: TRBV6-6
size: once
CDR3: CASSYSNGGSPLHF

J: TRBJ2-7
V: TRBV5-4
size: NA
CDR3: CASSPGTSGGVYEQYF

J: TRBJ1-1
V: TRBV18
size: NA
CDR3: CASSPWTDMNTEAFF

J: TRBJ1-2
V: TRBV15
size: NA
CDR3: CATSLGQGATGNYGYTF

J: TRBJ1-2
V: TRBV4-2
size: NA
CDR3: CASSQEWAGANYGYTF

J: TRBJ1-2
V: TRBV6-1
size: medium-sized
CDR3: CASSESRVAGGYTF

J: TRBJ1-2
V: TRBV5-1
size: NA
CDR3: CASREAGTGDGYTF

J: TRBJ1-6
V: TRBV30
size: NA
CDR3: CAWRTGNSPLHF

J: TRBJ1-1
V: TRBV5-1
size: NA
CDR3: CASSRGGDPEDEAFF

J: TRBJ2-1
V: TRBV6-1
size: once
CDR3: CASSGGTGAFYNEQFF

J: TRBJ2-1
V: TRBV10-3
size: NA
CDR3: CAINDRGQGLPNEQFF

J: TRBJ2-7
V: TRBV5-1
size: NA
CDR3: CASSAGQLYEQYF

J: TRBJ1-4
V: TRBV4-2
size: NA
CDR3: CASSQDLRVSEKLFF

J: TRBJ1-1
V: TRBV19
size: once
CDR3: CASSITGGNTEAFF

J: TRBJ1-6
V: TRBV27
size: many
CDR3: CASSPLQGNNSPLHF

J: TRBJ2-7
V: TRBV19
size: NA
CDR3: CASTPENSYEQYF

J: TRBJ1-6
V: TRBV6-6
size: NA
CDR3: CASQTVYNSPLHF

J: TRBJ1-5
V: TRBV6-1
size: NA
CDR3: CASSEVWGGNQPQHF

J: TRBJ1-5
V: TRBV3-1/TRBV3-2
size: once
CDR3: CASSPGLSREPQHF

J: TRBJ1-1
V: TRBV27
size: NA
CDR3: CASNSRRDKAEAFF

J: TRBJ2-6
V: TRBV5-4
size: once
CDR3: CASSESLAGVTNVLTF